The 26 T cell receptor beta chains reported below all come from one sample, sequenced in a study of response to subunit inactivated influenza vaccine. TCRdb itself ran the RT-PCR reads through MiXCR, one entry per CDR3 protein. The sample holds 800,000 to 1,000,000 distinct CDR3 sequences; roughly 20% are singletons and the top ten take more than 8.5%. Sample: PBMCs from blood, taken 5 to 6 days after vaccination. These receptors all come from a man aged 45 to 65 who received an inactivated influenza vaccine.

Ten or more counts support this clonotype. The chain is built from TRBV12-3 or TRBV12-4 and TRBJ1-4; D is unclear. V gave up 6 bases and J gave up 0 bases, with 8 bases separating them. The CDR3 is 14 residues long. In DNA, the CDR3 is TGTGCCAGCAGCCCCGTTGCAACTAATGAAAAACTGTTTTTT. Residues: CASSPVATNEKLFF.

This clonotype was found a few times. The chain combines TRBV7-2 with TRBJ2-7; the D gene is possibly TRBD2 (6 bases). Trimming took 1 base from V and 4 from J, leaving 17 bases between them. The CDR3 has 16 amino acids. Germline V CDR1 and CDR2: SGHTA, FQGNSA. CDR3 sequence: CASSLGGGRLYYEQYF. CDR3 sequence (DNA): TGTGCCAGCAGCTTAGGGGGAGGCAGACTCTATTACGAGCAGTACTTC.

The chain combines TRBV7-2 with TRBJ2-3; D gene unclear. CDR1 is SGHTA, CDR2 FQGNSA, per germline. The CDR3 covers 11 residues. Trimming removed 5 bases at V and 6 bases at J, with 6 bases between. CDR3 sequence: CASSARDTQYF. The CDR3 DNA sequence: TGTGCCAGCAGCGCCAGGGATACGCAGTATTTT.

This clonotype was found a few times. The chain uses TRBV20-1 and TRBJ2-3, with 9 bases aligning to TRBD1. Germline lookup yields CDR1 DFQATT and CDR2 SNEGSKA (reference sequence). This CDR3 is 19 amino acids long. J lost 0 bases, V lost 6 bases, and 19 bases had no gene match. The CDR3 loop is CSAPRDRDRLADSTDTQYF. In DNA, the CDR3 is TGCAGTGCCCCCCGGGACAGGGACAGACTAGCCGATAGCACAGATACGCAGTATTTT.

The chain employs TRBV19 and TRBJ2-3; D possibly corresponds to TRBD1 (5 bases). The V gene lost 5 bases and the J gene lost 4 bases, with 10 bases spanning the gap. Germline V lookup: CDR1 LNHDA, CDR2 SQIVND (reference sequence). CDR3 length: 13 amino acids. CDR3: CASSASRADTQYF. DNA for the CDR3: TGTGCCAGTAGTGCGTCCAGGGCAGATACGCAGTATTTT.

The rearrangement uses TRBV12-3 or TRBV12-4 and TRBJ1-2; a weak D match, TRBD1 (6 bases). The CDR3 has 14 residues. Trimming left V 5 bases short and J 0 bases short, with 10 bases between. CDR3 DNA: TGTGCCAGCAGTCCATACAGGGCTAACTATGGCTACACCTTC. This sequence encodes CASSPYRANYGYTF.

The table lists this clonotype with a few counts. V is TRBV7-2 and J is TRBJ2-5; TRBD2 aligns across 8 bases. This CDR3 is 13 amino acids long. Germline CDR1 is SGHTA and CDR2 is FQGNSA. Unmatched junction bases numbered 10, after V lost 5 bases and J lost 11 bases. The CDR3 DNA reads as TGTGCCAGCAGCCCCCCGGGGGGGGTTGGGCAGTACTTC. Protein: CASSPPGGVGQYF. Variable domain in full (rest from reference TRBV7-2 and TRBJ2-5): GAGVSQSPSNKVTEKGKDVELRCDPISGHTALYWYRQSLGQGLEFLIYFQGNSAPDKSGLPSDRFSAERTGGSVSTLTIQRTQQEDSAVYLCASSPPGGVGQYFGPGTRLLVL.

This clonotype was observed many times. The genes are TRBV7-2 and TRBJ2-2, with D possibly matching TRBD1 (5 bases). The CDR3 spans 13 residues. Germline lookup yields CDR1 SGHTA and CDR2 FQGNSA. Trimming pared 5 bases from V and 7 bases from J, leaving 11 bases between. This CDR3 reads CASSLGTGGELFF. The DNA of the CDR3 is TGTGCCAGCAGCCTCGGAACAGGCGGGGAGCTGTTTTTT.

The chain has TRBV7-9 and TRBJ2-2; TRBD2 agrees at 14 bases. The V segment lost 5 bases and the J segment 9 bases; nucleotides outside the gene matches: 8. CDR1 and CDR2 from the germline V gene are SEHNR and FQNEAQ (reference sequence). The CDR3 loop spans 16 amino acids. The CDR3 nucleotides read TGTGCCAGCAGCCTATCCGGGACTAGCGGGAGCAGGGAGCTGTTTTTT. It specifies CASSLSGTSGSRELFF. Supplemented by reference TRBV7-9 and TRBJ2-2, the full variable domain reads DTGVSQNPRHKITKRGQNVTFRCDPISEHNRLYWYRQTLGQGPEFLTYFQNEAQLEKSRLLSDRFSAERPKGSFSTLEIQRTEQGDSAMYLCASSLSGTSGSRELFFGEGSRLTVL.

Only a few counts were recorded for this clonotype. This chain links TRBV11-3 with TRBJ2-1; maybe TRBD2 (5 bases). The CDR3 sequence is 15 residues long. Germline V CDR1 and CDR2: SGHNT, YENEEA. V was shortened by 3 bases and J by 9 bases, with 18 bases between the two germline ends. The DNA for the CDR3 is TGTGCCAGCAGCTTCAACCTACTAGAAGGCGGTGAGCAGTTCTTC. It codes for CASSFNLLEGGEQFF.

This chain joins TRBV20-1 and TRBJ2-7, with D possibly TRBD1 on 7 matching bases. The CDR3 sequence is 13 residues long. CDR1 and CDR2 from the germline V gene are DFQATT and SNEGSKA (reference sequence). Trimming left V 0 bases short and J 7 bases short, with 13 bases between. CDR3 residues: CSARDQGGREQYF. DNA for the CDR3: TGCAGTGCTAGAGATCAGGGGGGCCGGGAGCAGTACTTC.

This clonotype occurred a few times. CDR3 in amino acids: CSVLSGSREQYF. The CDR3 DNA reads TGCAGCGTCCTATCGGGATCGCGGGAGCAGTACTTC. J is TRBJ2-7 and V is TRBV29-1, with D perhaps matching TRBD2 (5 bases). CDR1 is SQVTM, CDR2 ANQGSEA, per germline. CDR3 length: 12 amino acids. Trimming stripped 6 bases from V and 7 bases from J, with 16 bases between.

This clonotype was detected a few times. V usage is TRBV20-1 and J usage is TRBJ2-1; 8 bases agree with TRBD2. This CDR3 has 13 amino acids. Germline values: CDR1 DFQATT, CDR2 SNEGSKA (reference sequence). V lost 2 bases and J lost 7; bases outside the gene matches: 4. CDR3 protein: CSARPSGRNEQFF. In nucleotides, the CDR3 is TGCAGTGCTAGACCCAGCGGGAGAAATGAGCAGTTCTTC.

The rearrangement joins TRBV2 to TRBJ2-4; D is undetermined. The V gene lost 1 base and the J gene lost 2 bases, with 12 bases spanning the gap. This CDR3 region has 16 residues. The V gene's germline CDR1 is SNHLY and CDR2 FYNNEI. Here the CDR3 reads CASSEVGPISKNIQYF. The DNA for the CDR3 is TGTGCCAGCAGTGAAGTCGGCCCGATTTCCAAAAACATTCAGTACTTC.

A remark on this clonotype: An end of the junction differs from the germline gene, which may be a read error. The chain couples TRBV4-2 to TRBJ2-6; weak D call: TRBD2 (6 bases). The CDR3 covers 19 residues. Per the germline V gene, CDR1 is LGHNA and CDR2 is YNFKEQ. CDR3 region: CAISPHGGTSGSGANVLTF. DNA for the CDR3: TGTGCCATCAGCCCACATGGAGGGACCTCAGGTTCTGGGGCCAACGTCCTGACTTTC.

This clonotype was detected only a few times. This sequence joins TRBV7-2 and TRBJ2-1; TRBD2 matches at 7 bases. Germline loops: CDR1 SGHTA, CDR2 FQGNSA. This CDR3 region has 14 residues. V shed 6 bases and J 3 bases; nucleotides not matched to a gene: 5. The CDR3 nucleotides read TGTGCCAGCAGTCAAGGACTAGACTACAATGAGCAGTTCTTC. Its protein product is CASSQGLDYNEQFF.

This clonotype was counted only a few times. The chain employs TRBV5-1 and TRBJ2-6, with D possibly called TRBD1 or TRBD2 (5 bases each). This CDR3 has 14 amino acids. V gave up 4 bases and J gave up 3 bases, with 8 bases separating them. The germline V gene has CDR1 SGHRS and CDR2 YFSETQ. CDR3: CASSGTNGANVLTF. In nucleotides, the CDR3 is TGCGCCAGCAGCGGGACGAATGGGGCCAACGTCCTGACTTTC.

This clonotype has more than one count but fewer than ten. The chain employs TRBV10-2 and TRBJ1-5; 8 bases map to TRBD1. The CDR3 contains 16 residues. Trimming at V came to 3 bases and at J to 5 bases, leaving 9 bases not matched to a gene. Germline CDR1 WSHSY, CDR2 SAAADI. DNA of the CDR3: TGCGCCAGCAGTGATTCCCGGGACAGGACCGATCAGCCCCAGCATTTT. Its translation: CASSDSRDRTDQPQHF.

This clonotype was picked up a small number of times. The chain links TRBV11-2 to TRBJ2-3; D gene ambiguous. V lost 4 bases to trimming and J lost 1 base, with 9 bases between them. CDR1 SGHAT and CDR2 FQNNGV come from the germline V gene. The CDR3 is made up of 14 amino acids. CDR3 loop: CASSYRSGTDTQYF. CDR3 DNA: TGTGCCAGCAGCTATAGAAGCGGCACAGATACGCAGTATTTT.

The J gene is TRBJ2-7, the V gene TRBV4-1, with 7 nucleotides matching TRBD1. CDR1 MGHRA and CDR2 YSYEKL come from the germline V gene. The trim removed 6 bases at V and 5 bases at J, leaving 13 bases unmatched. This CDR3 comprises 15 residues. CDR3 amino acids: CASRSTGRTTNEQYF. For the CDR3, the DNA is TGCGCCAGCAGGTCGACAGGGAGAACAACGAACGAGCAGTACTTC.

The chain combines TRBV30 with TRBJ1-6; TRBD1 might be the D (6 bases). Trimming removed 6 bases from V and 7 bases from J, with 13 bases in between. Per germline, CDR1 GTSNPN and CDR2 SVGIG (reference sequence). CDR3 length: 13 residues. CDR3 sequence: CACARTGNSPLHF. CDR3 coding DNA: TGTGCCTGCGCTAGAACAGGGAATTCACCCCTCCACTTT.

This clonotype was observed at least ten times. The V call is TRBV15, the J call TRBJ1-1; 7 positions agree with TRBD1. Trimming removed 0 bases from V and 3 bases from J; junction bases left unmatched: 4. Looked up from germline, CDR1 is LNHNV and CDR2 is YYDKDF (reference sequence). The CDR3 runs to 15 residues. For the CDR3, the DNA is TGTGCCACCAGCAGAGACAGGGGGTTGTACACTGAAGCTTTCTTT. It yields the protein CATSRDRGLYTEAFF. The whole variable domain, filled in from reference TRBV15 and TRBJ1-1, reads DAMVIQNPRYQVTQFGKPVTLSCSQTLNHNVMYWYQQKSSQAPKLLFHYYDKDFNNEADTPDNFQSRRPNTSFCFLDIRSPGLGDTAMYLCATSRDRGLYTEAFFGQGTRLTVV.

This clonotype was counted only a few times. V is TRBV7-2 and J is TRBJ2-7, with 8 bases aligning to TRBD2. The CDR3 spans 17 residues. J lost 3 bases, V lost 0 bases, and 10 bases had no gene match. CDR1 and CDR2 from the germline V gene are SGHTA and FQGNSA. The DNA of the CDR3 is TGTGCCAGCAGCTTAGCAGCCAGCGGGAGCGTCATCTACGAGCAGTACTTC. This encodes CASSLAASGSVIYEQYF.

Ten or more counts support this clonotype. The chain links TRBV20-1 to TRBJ2-1; D possibly matches TRBD1 or TRBD2 (6 bases each). Germline CDR1 is DFQATT and CDR2 is SNEGSKA (reference sequence). The CDR3 totals 15 residues. Deletions cut 0 bases from V and 7 bases from J, with 16 bases between. The CDR3 is CSARDGQWDSNEQFF. CDR3 nucleotides: TGCAGTGCTAGAGATGGACAGTGGGACTCAAATGAGCAGTTCTTC.

This chain connects TRBV12-3 or TRBV12-4 to TRBJ1-3; D gene uncertain. The CDR3 consists of 14 residues. Trimming cost V 7 bases and J 2 bases, with 12 bases left between them. Here the CDR3 DNA reads TGTGCCAGCAAATATGGGCCAACTGGAAACACCATATATTTT. Its translation: CASKYGPTGNTIYF.

This clonotype has just a few counts. The chain carries TRBV4-2 and TRBJ2-2; D gene unclear. Trimming removed 7 bases at V and 0 bases at J, with 15 bases between. CDR3 length: 16 residues. Looked up from germline, CDR1 is LGHNA and CDR2 is YNFKEQ. The CDR3 loop is CASTPFAGPNTGELFF. CDR3 nucleotide sequence: TGTGCCAGCACCCCGTTCGCAGGACCGAACACCGGGGAGCTGTTTTTT.